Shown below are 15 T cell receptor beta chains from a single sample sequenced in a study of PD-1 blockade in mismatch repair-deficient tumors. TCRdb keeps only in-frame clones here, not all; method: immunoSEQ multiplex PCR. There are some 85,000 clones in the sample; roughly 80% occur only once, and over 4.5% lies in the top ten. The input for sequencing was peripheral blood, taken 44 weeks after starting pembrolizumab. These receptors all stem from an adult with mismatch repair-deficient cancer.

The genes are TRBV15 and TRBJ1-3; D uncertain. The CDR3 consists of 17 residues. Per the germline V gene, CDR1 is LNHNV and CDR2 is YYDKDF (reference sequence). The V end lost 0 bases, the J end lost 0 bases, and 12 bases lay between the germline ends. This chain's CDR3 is CATSRDISSASGNTIYF. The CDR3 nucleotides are TGTGCCACCAGCAGAGATATCTCCTCCGCCTCTGGAAACACCATATATTTT.

The CDR3 is CASSKRDRIISGNTIYF. DNA for the CDR3: TGTGCCAGCAGCAAACGGGACAGAATCATCTCTGGAAACACCATATATTTT. The chain employs TRBV21-1 and TRBJ1-3; the tabulated D call, TRBD1, remains unverified against the DNA. TRBV21-1 is classified as a pseudogene. This CDR3 region has 17 residues.

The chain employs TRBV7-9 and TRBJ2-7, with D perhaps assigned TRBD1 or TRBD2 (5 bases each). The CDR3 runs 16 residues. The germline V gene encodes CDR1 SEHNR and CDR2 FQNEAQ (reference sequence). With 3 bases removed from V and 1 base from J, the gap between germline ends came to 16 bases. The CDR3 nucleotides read TGTGCCAGCAGCTTCGACGGGGCTAACCCGTCCTACGAGCAGTACTTC. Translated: CASSFDGANPSYEQYF.

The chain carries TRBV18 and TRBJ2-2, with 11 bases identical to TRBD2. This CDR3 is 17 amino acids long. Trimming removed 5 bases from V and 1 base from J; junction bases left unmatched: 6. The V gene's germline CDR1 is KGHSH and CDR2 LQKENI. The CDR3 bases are TGTGCCAGCTCAGACTCCACTAGCGGGAGGAACACCGGGGAGCTGTTTTTT. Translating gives CASSDSTSGRNTGELFF.

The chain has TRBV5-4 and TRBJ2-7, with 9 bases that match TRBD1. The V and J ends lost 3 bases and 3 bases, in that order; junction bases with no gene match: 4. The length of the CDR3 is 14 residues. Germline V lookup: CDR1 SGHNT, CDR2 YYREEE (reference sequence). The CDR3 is CASSSWTGDYEQYF. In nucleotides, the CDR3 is TGTGCCAGCAGCTCCTGGACAGGGGACTACGAGCAGTACTTC. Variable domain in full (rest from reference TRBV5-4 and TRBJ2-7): ETGVTQSPTHLIKTRGQQVTLRCSSQSGHNTVSWYQQALGQGPQFIFQYYREEENGRGNFPPRFSGLQFPNYSSELNVNALELDDSALYLCASSSWTGDYEQYFGPGTRLTVT.

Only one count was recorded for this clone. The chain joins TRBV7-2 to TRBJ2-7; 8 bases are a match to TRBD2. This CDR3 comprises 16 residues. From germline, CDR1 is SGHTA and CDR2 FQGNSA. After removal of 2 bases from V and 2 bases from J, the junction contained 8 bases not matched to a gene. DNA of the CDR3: TGTGCCAGCAGCTTAATTGGAACGGGAGGGCCCTACGAGCAGTACTTC. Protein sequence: CASSLIGTGGPYEQYF.

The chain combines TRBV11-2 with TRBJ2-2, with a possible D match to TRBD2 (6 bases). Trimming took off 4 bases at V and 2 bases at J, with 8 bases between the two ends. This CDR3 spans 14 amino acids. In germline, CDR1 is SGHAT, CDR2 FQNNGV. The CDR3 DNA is TGTGCCAGCAGCTCGGGACTTAACACCGGGGAGCTGTTTTTT. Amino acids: CASSSGLNTGELFF.

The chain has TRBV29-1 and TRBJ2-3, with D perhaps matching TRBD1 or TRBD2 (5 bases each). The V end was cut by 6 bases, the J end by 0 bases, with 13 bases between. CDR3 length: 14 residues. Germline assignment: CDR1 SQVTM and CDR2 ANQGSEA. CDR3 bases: TGCAGCGTATCCGGGACGGCTAGCACAGATACGCAGTATTTT. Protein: CSVSGTASTDTQYF.

CDR3 protein: CSVKEGTGGNYEQYF. The CDR3 DNA follows: TGCAGCGTGAAAGAGGGTACAGGGGGAAACTACGAGCAGTACTTC. V usage is TRBV29-1 and J usage is TRBJ2-7; 8 bases are a match to TRBD1. J was trimmed by 3 bases and V by 6 bases; bases with no gene match: 13. This CDR3 has 15 residues. In germline, CDR1 is SQVTM, CDR2 ANQGSEA.

The CDR3 loop is CASSSRGGPFSWQAFF. The CDR3 region has the DNA TGTGCCAGCAGCTCAAGGGGAGGACCGTTCTCCTGGCAAGCTTTCTTT. V gene TRBV7-2 combines with J gene TRBJ1-1; a weak D match, TRBD1 (5 bases). The CDR3 runs to 16 residues. The germline gives CDR1 SGHTA, CDR2 FQGNSA. V was shortened by 4 bases and J by 9 bases, with 24 bases between the two germline ends.

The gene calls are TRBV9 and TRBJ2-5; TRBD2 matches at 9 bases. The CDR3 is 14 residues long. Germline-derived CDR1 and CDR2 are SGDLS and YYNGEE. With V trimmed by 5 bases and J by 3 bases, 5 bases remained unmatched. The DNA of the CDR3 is TGTGCCAGCAGTGTTAGCGGGAGAAAAGAGACCCAGTACTTC. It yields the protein CASSVSGRKETQYF. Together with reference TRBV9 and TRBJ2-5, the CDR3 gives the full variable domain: DSGVTQTPKHLITATGQRVTLRCSPRSGDLSVYWYQQSLDQGLQFLIQYYNGEERAKGNILERFSAQQFPDLHSELNLSSLELGDSALYFCASSVSGRKETQYFGPGTRLLVL.

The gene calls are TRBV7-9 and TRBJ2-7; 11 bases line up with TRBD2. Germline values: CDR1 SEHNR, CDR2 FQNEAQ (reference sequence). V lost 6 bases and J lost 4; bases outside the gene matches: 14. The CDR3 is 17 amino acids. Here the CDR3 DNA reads TGTGCCAGCAGTGTACCGGGACTAGCGGTTGCTATTTACGAGCAGTACTTC. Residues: CASSVPGLAVAIYEQYF.

The CDR3 reads CASSEFGRTLGYYGYTF. As DNA, the CDR3 is TGTGCCAGCAGTGAATTCGGCAGGACCTTAGGGTACTATGGCTACACCTTC. The rearrangement joins TRBV6-1 to TRBJ1-2; D ambiguous. Trimming removed 2 bases at V and 3 bases at J, with 19 bases between. CDR3 size: 17 residues. Germline V gene data show CDR1 as MNHNS and CDR2 as SASEGT.

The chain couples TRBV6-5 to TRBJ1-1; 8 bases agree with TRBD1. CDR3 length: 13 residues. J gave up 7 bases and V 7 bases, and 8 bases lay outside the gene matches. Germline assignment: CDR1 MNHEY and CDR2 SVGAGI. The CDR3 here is CASIPGQGLEAFF. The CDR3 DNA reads TGTGCCAGCATCCCCGGACAGGGCCTTGAAGCTTTCTTT.

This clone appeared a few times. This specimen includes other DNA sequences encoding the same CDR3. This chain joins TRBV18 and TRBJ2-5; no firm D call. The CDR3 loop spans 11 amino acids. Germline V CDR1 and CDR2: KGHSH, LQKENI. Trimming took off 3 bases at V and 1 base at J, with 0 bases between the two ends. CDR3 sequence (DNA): TGTGCCAGCTCACCCCAAGAGACCCAGTACTTC. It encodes CASSPQETQYF.